These T cell receptor beta chains were read from a single sample in a study of technical replicates of blood from a few donors. Assay: immunoSEQ multiplex PCR; the TCRdb copy retains only in-frame clones and omits some. The sample has almost 70,000 clones; 85% to 95% are singletons. Sequenced: T cells isolated from PBMCs. The receptors were sampled from a human donor in good health. The CDR3 runs from the conserved cysteine through the conserved F or W. The D gene is left open where the match is weak. The listing skips clone size in some rows; elsewhere it reads once, few, many or a size class.

- | TRBJ1-4 | TRBV28 | - | TGTGCCAGCAGTTGGCCCCTACAGGCGCAGGAGGAAAAACTGTTTTTT | CASSWPLQAQEEKLFF
TRBD2 | TRBJ2-7 | TRBV4-3 | - | TGCGCCAGCAGCCTGTCACCGACTAGCGGGATATCCGAGCAGTACTTC | CASSLSPTSGISEQYF
TRBD2 | TRBJ2-7 | TRBV30 | few | TGTGCCTGGGCCCCGGGCCGGGAGGTAATTCACGAGCAGTACTTC | CAWAPGREVIHEQYF
TRBD1 | TRBJ1-5 | TRBV11-1 | - | TGTGCCAGCAGCTTAGGACAGGGGCCCAATCAGCCCCAGCATTTT | CASSLGQGPNQPQHF
- | TRBJ2-1 | TRBV10-1 | - | TGCGCCAGCAGCGATTCCAGACAGTCCGATGAGCAGTTCTTC | CASSDSRQSDEQFF
TRBD1 | TRBJ1-2 | TRBV19 | - | TGTGCCAGTAGTATAGGGGACAGGAGAGGCTACACCTTC | CASSIGDRRGYTF
- | TRBJ2-2 | TRBV5-1 | - | TGCGCCAGCAGCCAGGGAGGGAACACCGGGGAGCTGTTTTTT | CASSQGGNTGELFF
TRBD2 | TRBJ2-7 | TRBV30 | - | TGTGCCTGGAGTGTAGGGACTAGCGGGACCCTCGAGCAGTACTTC | CAWSVGTSGTLEQYF
- | TRBJ2-3 | TRBV2 | - | TGTGCCAGCAGTGAAGGCAGAGACACAATACGGACAGATACGCAGTATTTT | CASSEGRDTIRTDTQYF
- | TRBJ1-4 | TRBV7-9 | few | TGTGCCAGCAGCTTAGCGCAGGAGGTCGGTGAAAAACTGTTTTTT | CASSLAQEVGEKLFF
- | TRBJ1-3 | TRBV7-2 | - | TGTGCCAGCAGCTTACCTTTTTTCTCTGGAAACACCATATATTTT | CASSLPFFSGNTIYF
TRBD1 | TRBJ1-2 | TRBV11-3 | - | TGTGCCAGCAGCTTAGGGACAGGGGGCGCATATGGCTACACCTTC | CASSLGTGGAYGYTF
- | TRBJ1-5 | TRBV19 | - | TGTGCCAGTAGTATCGGGGGGGCGCGAGGCAATCAGCCCCAGCATTTT | CASSIGGARGNQPQHF
TRBD2 | TRBJ2-7 | TRBV6-1 | - | TGTGCCAGCAGTGAGTTGCGGGAGGCCTCCTACGAGCAGTACTTC | CASSELREASYEQYF
TRBD2 | TRBJ2-7 | TRBV5-1 | - | TGCGCCAGCAGCTTGGGGGCTAGCGGGAGCCACACCCTCTACGAGCAGTACTTC | CASSLGASGSHTLYEQYF
TRBD1 | TRBJ2-5 | TRBV5-6 | - | TGTGCCAGCAGCTTTTCATTAAGACAGGGGGTATTTCCGAAGACCCAGTACTTC | CASSFSLRQGVFPKTQYF
- | TRBJ2-7 | TRBV30 | once | TGTGCCTGGAGTACGGGTCAGTCTTCCTACGAGCAGTACTTC | CAWSTGQSSYEQYF
TRBD1 | TRBJ2-6 | TRBV10-3 | - | TGTGCCATCAGTGAGGGCAGGGGGCCGTGGGGGGCCAACGTCCTGACTTTC | CAISEGRGPWGANVLTF
TRBD1 | TRBJ1-3 | TRBV2 | - | TGTGCCAGTGGGACAGCTCCAGACACCATATATTTT | CASGTAPDTIYF
- | TRBJ1-5 | TRBV4-1 | - | TGCGCCAGCAGCCAAGATATCGGGGGAGATCAGCCCCAGCATTTT | CASSQDIGGDQPQHF
TRBD2 | TRBJ2-7 | TRBV7-2 | - | TGTGCCAGCAGCGCAACTAGCGGGAGCTACGAGCAGTACTTC | CASSATSGSYEQYF
TRBD2 | TRBJ2-3 | TRBV7-2 | - | TGTGCCAGCAGCTTATTAGGGGGATGGACTAGCGGGACCATTACGCAGTATTTT | CASSLLGGWTSGTITQYF